Presented here are 23 T cell receptor beta chains from one specimen sequenced in a study of cytomegalovirus exposure and HLA in healthy donors. The PCR used 60 Vbeta and 13 Jbeta primers. The protocol was immunoSEQ multiplex PCR, while the TCRdb copy is restricted to in-frame clones and leaves out a portion. The table shows fewer than 200,000 clones, with roughly 87% occurring only once. Sequences were obtained from PBMCs. Receptor source: a man aged 50 to 59 in good health and CMV-seronegative.

The chain is built from TRBV11-2 and TRBJ2-3; D gene unclear. The CDR3 is 14 amino acids. Trimming stripped 5 bases from V and 3 bases from J, with 12 bases between. Germline loops: CDR1 SGHAT, CDR2 FQNNGV. The CDR3 loop is CASSRPLGTDTQYF. The DNA for the CDR3 is TGTGCCAGCAGCAGGCCCCTAGGTACAGATACGCAGTATTTT.

The genes are TRBV5-8 and TRBJ2-5, with D perhaps matching TRBD1 (5 bases). From germline, CDR1 is SGHTS and CDR2 YDEGEE. The V end lost 0 bases, the J end lost 6 bases, and 12 bases lay between the germline ends. CDR3 length: 14 residues. CDR3 bases: TGTGCCAGCAGCTTGGAGCAGGGTTCAAAGACCCAGTACTTC. This codes for CASSLEQGSKTQYF.

The chain has TRBV7-9 and TRBJ2-7; D possibly corresponds to TRBD1 (6 bases). Germline-derived CDR1 and CDR2 are SEHNR and FQNEAQ (reference sequence). Trimming pared 5 bases from V and 4 bases from J, leaving 18 bases between. This CDR3 region has 15 residues. CDR3 residues: CASSLRDTGQYEQYF. The CDR3 nucleotides read TGTGCCAGCAGCCTACGGGACACAGGGCAGTACGAGCAGTACTTC.

The chain carries TRBV6-1 and TRBJ2-1, with D maybe TRBD1 (5 bases). Germline lookup yields CDR1 MNHNS and CDR2 SASEGT. The CDR3 sequence is 12 residues long. Trimming removed 6 bases from V and 9 bases from J, with 12 bases in between. This CDR3 is CASSVQVGEQFF. The CDR3 region has the DNA TGTGCCAGCAGCGTACAGGTTGGTGAGCAGTTCTTC.

V gene TRBV18 combines with J gene TRBJ1-5; 10 bases are a match to TRBD1. After removal of 2 bases from V and 2 bases from J, the junction contained 0 bases not matched to a gene. CDR1 is KGHSH, CDR2 LQKENI, per germline. The CDR3 is 15 residues long. The CDR3 here is CASSPGTGGNQPQHF. CDR3 DNA: TGTGCCAGCTCACCAGGGACAGGGGGCAATCAGCCCCAGCATTTT.

This chain uses TRBV25-1 with TRBJ1-2, with D possibly matching TRBD1 (6 bases). Germline V lookup: CDR1 MGHDK, CDR2 SYGVNS. V lost 7 bases to trimming and J lost 10 bases, with 22 bases between them. This CDR3 is 14 amino acids long. The CDR3 spells CASTPPGHPTNYTF. The CDR3 coding sequence is TGTGCCAGCACCCCGCCGGGACACCCAACAAACTACACCTTC.

V and J are TRBV6-5 and TRBJ1-6, with 8 positions matching TRBD1. V lost 8 bases and J lost 7; bases outside the gene matches: 4. Germline values: CDR1 MNHEY, CDR2 SVGAGI. This CDR3 has 13 residues. CDR3 sequence: CASSRTGNSPLHF. CDR3 nucleotide sequence: TGTGCCAGCTCCCGGACAGGGAATTCACCCCTCCACTTT.

The chain uses TRBV6-5 and TRBJ2-7; TRBD2 agrees at 11 bases. V lost 0 bases to trimming and J lost 6 bases; unmatched junction nucleotides: 7. The CDR3 has 16 residues. In germline, CDR1 is MNHEY, CDR2 SVGAGI. CDR3 loop: CASSYSQLAGVGEQYF. In nucleotides, the CDR3 is TGTGCCAGCAGTTACTCGCAACTAGCGGGGGTCGGCGAGCAGTACTTC.

This CDR3 is CASSLRERPNYGYTF. DNA of the CDR3: TGTGCCAGCAGCTTGAGGGAGAGGCCAAACTATGGCTACACCTTC. The chain has TRBV7-9 and TRBJ1-2; no clear D gene. CDR1 is SEHNR, CDR2 FQNEAQ, per germline (reference sequence). The CDR3 consists of 15 residues. Deletions cut 3 bases from V and 2 bases from J, with 13 bases between.

The V gene is TRBV19, the J gene TRBJ2-6; 8 bases map to TRBD2. Per germline, CDR1 LNHDA and CDR2 SQIVND (reference sequence). There are 18 residues in the CDR3. V trimming: 7 bases; J trimming: 0 bases; junction bases outside the gene matches: 11. CDR3 in DNA: TGTGCCAGTATCCCGGGGGGGTCAGGGGCCTCTGGGGCCAACGTCCTGACTTTC. This encodes CASIPGGSGASGANVLTF.

The genes are TRBV7-9 and TRBJ2-5; 9 bases agree with TRBD2. The CDR3 length is 19 residues. Per germline, CDR1 SEHNR and CDR2 FQNEAQ (reference sequence). The V and J ends lost 2 bases and 1 base, in that order; junction bases with no gene match: 14. This chain's CDR3 is CASSLRLAGQTAAQETQYF. In DNA form, the CDR3 reads TGTGCCAGCAGCTTAAGGCTAGCGGGACAAACAGCGGCCCAAGAGACCCAGTACTTC. The full variable domain, its missing parts supplied by reference TRBV7-9 and TRBJ2-5, is DTGVSQNPRHKITKRGQNVTFRCDPISEHNRLYWYRQTLGQGPEFLTYFQNEAQLEKSRLLSDRFSAERPKGSFSTLEIQRTEQGDSAMYLCASSLRLAGQTAAQETQYFGPGTRLLVL.

V usage is TRBV27 and J usage is TRBJ2-5; D is undetermined. Germline V CDR1 and CDR2: MNHEY, SMNVEV (reference sequence). The CDR3 extends over 13 amino acids. Trimming cost V 5 bases and J 4 bases, with 11 bases left between them. This CDR3 is CASSPIQRETQYF. In nucleotides, the CDR3 is TGTGCCAGCAGTCCTATACAGAGAGAGACCCAGTACTTC.

A single count supports this clone. The rearrangement links TRBV7-3 to TRBJ1-6; 7 bases are a match to TRBD1. The CDR3 covers 14 residues. V lost 3 bases and J lost 6; bases outside the gene matches: 2. Germline V gene lookup returns CDR1 SGHTA and CDR2 FQGTGA. CDR3 DNA: TGTGCCAGCAGCTTCAGGGGGATTAATTCACCCCTCCACTTT. This gives the protein CASSFRGINSPLHF.

The rearrangement links TRBV4-2 to TRBJ2-3, with 11 bases fitting TRBD2. This CDR3 contains 17 residues. Germline-derived CDR1 and CDR2 are LGHNA and YNFKEQ. V was clipped by 3 bases and J by 3 bases; unmatched bases: 8. The chain's CDR3 is CASSHPTSGSLTDTQYF. CDR3 DNA: TGTGCCAGCAGCCATCCCACTAGCGGGAGCTTGACAGATACGCAGTATTTT.

The J gene is TRBJ2-1, the V gene TRBV7-9; tentatively, D is TRBD2 (6 bases). The CDR3 has 15 amino acids. Trimming cost V 5 bases and J 7 bases, with 18 bases left between them. CDR1 is SEHNR, CDR2 FQNEAQ, per germline (reference sequence). CDR3 nucleotides: TGTGCCAGCAGCCTCGGGAGTTCAGGCTTTAATGAGCAGTTCTTC. The encoded protein is CASSLGSSGFNEQFF. The full variable domain, in which reference TRBV7-9 and TRBJ2-1 provide the parts outside the CDR3, is DTGVSQNPRHKITKRGQNVTFRCDPISEHNRLYWYRQTLGQGPEFLTYFQNEAQLEKSRLLSDRFSAERPKGSFSTLEIQRTEQGDSAMYLCASSLGSSGFNEQFFGPGTRLTVL.

The V call is TRBV6-5, the J call TRBJ2-3, with unresolved D. V dropped 4 bases and J dropped 4 bases, with 15 bases sitting between them. The CDR3 has 15 residues. Germline lookup yields CDR1 MNHEY and CDR2 SVGAGI. CDR3 nucleotide sequence: TGTGCCAGCAGTTGGCGACAAGGTTTTCCAGATACGCAGTATTTT. Translated, it gives CASSWRQGFPDTQYF.

This chain links TRBV7-2 with TRBJ1-5; D ambiguous. CDR1 and CDR2 from the germline V gene are SGHTA and FQGNSA. V was shortened by 5 bases and J by 6 bases, with 11 bases between the two germline ends. This CDR3 region has 13 residues. The CDR3 bases are TGTGCCAGCAGCGGGGAGACCAGTCAGCCCCAGCATTTT. It yields the protein CASSGETSQPQHF.

The V and J genes are TRBV2 and TRBJ2-2; TRBD2 aligns across 8 bases. V shed 4 bases, J shed 7 bases, and the junction held 8 bases outside the gene matches. The CDR3 contains 15 residues. Germline V gene lookup returns CDR1 SNHLY and CDR2 FYNNEI. The CDR3 sequence is CASSVVRGGVGELFF. The CDR3 DNA reads as TGTGCCAGCAGTGTTGTACGGGGGGGCGTCGGGGAGCTGTTTTTT.

This clone was found once. V usage is TRBV6-1 and J usage is TRBJ1-2; TRBD1 is a possible D gene (6 bases). The CDR3 spans 13 residues. Germline values: CDR1 MNHNS, CDR2 SASEGT. The ends were cut back, 5 bases at V and 4 bases at J, with 11 bases in the middle. The CDR3 DNA reads TGTGCCAGCAGTAAAGGACAGATCTATGGCTACACCTTC. Translated, it gives CASSKGQIYGYTF.

The V gene is TRBV7-2, the J gene TRBJ2-7; 8 nucleotides agree with TRBD2. The CDR3 is made up of 19 amino acids. Germline loops: CDR1 SGHTA, CDR2 FQGNSA. J was trimmed by 0 bases and V by 5 bases; bases with no gene match: 18. The CDR3 loop reads CASSHPRLAGLISSYEQYF. In DNA form, the CDR3 reads TGTGCCAGCAGCCATCCGCGGCTAGCGGGCCTGATAAGCTCCTACGAGCAGTACTTC.

The genes are TRBV5-1 and TRBJ2-7; 7 nucleotides align to TRBD1. V was clipped by 3 bases and J by 5 bases; unmatched bases: 5. Germline-derived CDR1 and CDR2 are SGHRS and YFSETQ. This CDR3 has 13 amino acids. CDR3 amino acids: CASSYDRAHEQYF. Written as DNA, the CDR3 is TGCGCCAGCAGCTATGACAGGGCCCACGAGCAGTACTTC.

The chain carries TRBV28 and TRBJ2-1; D is uncertain. Between the trimmed V and J ends, which lost 7 bases and 9 bases, there was a span of 19 bases. The CDR3 contains 14 residues. Germline-derived CDR1 and CDR2 are MDHEN and SYDVKM. This CDR3 is CASTPSLPTGEQFF. CDR3 nucleotides: TGTGCCAGCACCCCGAGCTTGCCCACCGGTGAGCAGTTCTTC.

This rearrangement joins TRBV4-2 to TRBJ2-1; perhaps TRBD1 as D (5 bases). Between the trimmed V and J ends, which lost 0 bases and 9 bases, there was a span of 9 bases. The CDR3 is 13 amino acids. The germline V gene has CDR1 LGHNA and CDR2 YNFKEQ. The CDR3 loop is CASSQDAGSEQFF. CDR3 coding DNA: TGTGCCAGCAGCCAAGATGCAGGGTCTGAGCAGTTCTTC.